The T cell receptor beta chain described here comes from a study of post-analysis software for immune sequencing data. Study observations and caveats: A significant reduction in normalized Chao1 diversity was observed in multiple sclerosis patients versus controls.

Libraries were made from TCR beta cDNA, and they carried unique molecular identifiers. Once about 0.9 to 11 million T cells were used, a few hundred thousand cDNA molecules resulted. MiXCR was run by TCRdb on the PCR reads, yielding one entry per CDR3 protein. The data contain hundreds of thousands of distinct CDR3 sequences, approximately 30% of them singletons. In this sample, this clonotype turned up a few times. Its antigen is as yet unknown. The clonotype was recovered from a girl aged 5 to 17 with multiple sclerosis. The sample taken for sequencing was blood.

Here the CDR3 reads CASSLQGADTEAFF. The CDR3 region has the DNA TGCGCCAGCAGCCTACAGGGGGCGGACACTGAAGCTTTCTTT. V usage is TRBV5-1 and J usage is TRBJ1-1; 9 bases map to TRBD1. Trimming cost V 4 bases and J 3 bases; bases outside gene matches: 4. The germline CDR1 and CDR2 sequences are SGHRS and YFSETQ. The CDR3 covers 14 residues.